The 9 T cell receptor beta chains listed next were all sequenced from one sample in a study of shared clonotypes between healthy human individuals. Generated by immunoSEQ multiplex PCR, the TCRdb table keeps only in-frame clones and is missing some. The data show about 580,000 clones, more than 95% seen once. As defined, naive CD8 cells were CD45RO-negative and positively selected for CCR7, with terminally differentiated effector memory CD45RA+ cells excluded. The sequenced material came from naive CD8+ T cells sorted from blood. These receptors were taken from a man younger than 40 in good health.

V is TRBV19 and J is TRBJ2-6; no clear D gene. Trimming took 3 bases from V and 1 from J, leaving 13 bases between them. This CDR3 is 17 amino acids long. Per germline, CDR1 LNHDA and CDR2 SQIVND (reference sequence). The CDR3 nucleotides read TGTGCCAGTAGTATCTCCCTAGGTGTGTCTGGGGCCAACGTCCTGACTTTC. It specifies CASSISLGVSGANVLTF.

V is TRBV10-2 and J is TRBJ2-7; 11 nucleotides line up with TRBD2. V shed 1 base, J shed 4 bases, and the junction held 3 bases outside the gene matches. Germline CDR1 and CDR2: WSHSY and SAAADI. The CDR3 is 15 residues long. For the CDR3, the DNA is TGCGCCAGCAGTGAGTTAGCGGGAGGGAGGTACGAGCAGTACTTC. The encoded protein is CASSELAGGRYEQYF.

In DNA form, the CDR3 reads TGCAGCGTTGGACTAGCGGGAGTGCCGGAGCAGTACTTC. Residues: CSVGLAGVPEQYF. The chain uses TRBV29-1 and TRBJ2-7; 12 positions match TRBD2. The V and J ends lost 4 bases and 7 bases, in that order; junction bases with no gene match: 5. Germline V gives CDR1 SQVTM, CDR2 ANQGSEA. The CDR3 is made up of 13 amino acids.

This clone was seen only once. The CDR3 sequence: CAWSVLSGGAWKYGYTF. CDR3 in DNA: TGTGCCTGGAGTGTACTTTCTGGGGGCGCGTGGAAGTATGGCTACACCTTC. The genes are TRBV30 and TRBJ1-2; D may be TRBD1 (6 bases). Germline loops: CDR1 GTSNPN, CDR2 SVGIG (reference sequence). The CDR3 consists of 17 residues. The V end was cut by 0 bases, the J end by 5 bases, with 22 bases between.

The gene calls are TRBV11-2 and TRBJ2-3; the D gene is possibly TRBD2 (6 bases). Germline loops: CDR1 SGHAT, CDR2 FQNNGV. The CDR3 runs 16 residues. Trimming shortened V by 5 bases and J by 4 bases, and 19 bases separated the two germline ends. CDR3 residues: CASSLRRGVVSDTQYF. The DNA for the CDR3 is TGTGCCAGCAGCCTAAGGAGGGGAGTAGTTTCAGATACGCAGTATTTT.

The chain links TRBV2 to TRBJ2-3; 14 bases fit TRBD2. Germline CDR1 reads SNHLY; CDR2 reads FYNNEI. V gave up 4 bases and J gave up 2 bases; unmatched junction bases: 2. The CDR3 has 16 residues. In DNA, the CDR3 is TGTGCCAGCAGTGGGACTAGCGGGAGGTCCACAGATACGCAGTATTTT. Encoded protein: CASSGTSGRSTDTQYF.

The rearrangement links TRBV7-9 to TRBJ2-5; 9 bases are a match to TRBD1. Germline loops: CDR1 SEHNR, CDR2 FQNEAQ (reference sequence). There are 15 residues in the CDR3. V shed 4 bases and J 5 bases; nucleotides not matched to a gene: 8. The CDR3: CASSSTGGAQETQYF. The CDR3 DNA follows: TGTGCCAGCAGCTCCACAGGGGGCGCCCAGGAGACCCAGTACTTC.

The chain carries TRBV7-3 and TRBJ1-5, with no clear D. CDR3 length equals 13 residues. V gave up 1 base and J gave up 6 bases, with 7 bases separating them. The germline V gene encodes CDR1 SGHTA and CDR2 FQGTGA. CDR3 DNA sequence: TGTGCCAGCAGCTTAAACTCCGGTCAGCCCCAGCATTTT. It encodes CASSLNSGQPQHF.

The chain links TRBV5-1 to TRBJ2-3, with D uncertain. The CDR3 is 14 residues long. Trimming removed 1 base at V and 3 bases at J, with 9 bases between. The germline gives CDR1 SGHRS, CDR2 YFSETQ. The CDR3 DNA is TGCGCCAGCAGCTTGTCCACGGGTACAGATACGCAGTATTTT. Translation: CASSLSTGTDTQYF.